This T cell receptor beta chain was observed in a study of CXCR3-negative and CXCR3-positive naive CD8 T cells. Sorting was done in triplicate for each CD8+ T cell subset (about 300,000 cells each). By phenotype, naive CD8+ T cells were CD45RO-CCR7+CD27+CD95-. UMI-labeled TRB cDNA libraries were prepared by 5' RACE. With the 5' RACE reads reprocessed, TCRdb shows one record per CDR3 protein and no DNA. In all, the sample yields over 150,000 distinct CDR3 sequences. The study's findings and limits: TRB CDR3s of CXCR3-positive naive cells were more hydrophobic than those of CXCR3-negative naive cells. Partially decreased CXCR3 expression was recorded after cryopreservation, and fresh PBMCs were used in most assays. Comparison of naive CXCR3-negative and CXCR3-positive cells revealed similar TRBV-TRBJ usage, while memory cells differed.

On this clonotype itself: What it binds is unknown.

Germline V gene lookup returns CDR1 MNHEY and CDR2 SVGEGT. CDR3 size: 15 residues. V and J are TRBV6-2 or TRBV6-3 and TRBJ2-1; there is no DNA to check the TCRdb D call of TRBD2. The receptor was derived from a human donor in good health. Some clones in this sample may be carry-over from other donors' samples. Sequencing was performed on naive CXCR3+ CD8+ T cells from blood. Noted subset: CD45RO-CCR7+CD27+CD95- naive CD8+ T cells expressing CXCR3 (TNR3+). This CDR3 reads CASSPPGGGYNEQFF.